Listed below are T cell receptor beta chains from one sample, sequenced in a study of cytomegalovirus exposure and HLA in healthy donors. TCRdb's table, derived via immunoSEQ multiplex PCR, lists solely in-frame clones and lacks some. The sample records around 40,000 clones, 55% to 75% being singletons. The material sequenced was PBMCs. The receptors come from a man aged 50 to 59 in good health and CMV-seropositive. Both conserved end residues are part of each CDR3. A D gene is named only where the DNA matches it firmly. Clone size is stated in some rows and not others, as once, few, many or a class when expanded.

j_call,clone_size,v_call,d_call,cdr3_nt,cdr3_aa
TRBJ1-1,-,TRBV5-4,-,TGTGCCAGCAGCCCCGCCGGGGGGAGCACTGAAGCTTTCTTT,CASSPAGGSTEAFF
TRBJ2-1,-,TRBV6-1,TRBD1,TGTGCCAGCAGTGGACAGGGCCACAATGAGCAGTTCTTC,CASSGQGHNEQFF
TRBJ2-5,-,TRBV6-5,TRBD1,TGTGCCAGCAGTCGCGGACAGGAGGAGACCCAGTACTTC,CASSRGQEETQYF
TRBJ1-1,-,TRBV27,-,TGTGCCAGCAGTTCCCTCAGGAATGAAGCTTTCTTT,CASSSLRNEAFF
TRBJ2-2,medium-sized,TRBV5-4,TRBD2,TGTGCCAGCAGCTTGGGGACTAGTATCTCCGGGGAGCTGTTTTTT,CASSLGTSISGELFF
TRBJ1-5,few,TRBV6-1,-,TGTGCCAGCTCGCCAGGGGCAGGAGGTAATCAGCCCCAGCATTTT,CASSPGAGGNQPQHF
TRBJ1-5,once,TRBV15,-,TGTGCCACCAGCAGAACAGGGAATCAGCCCCAGCATTTT,CATSRTGNQPQHF
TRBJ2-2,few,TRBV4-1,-,TGCGCCAGCAGCAAAATAAGAGGCGCCGGGGAGCTGTTTTTT,CASSKIRGAGELFF
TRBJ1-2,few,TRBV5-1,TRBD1,TGCGCCAGCAGCGACCGACAGGGGACCTATGGCTACACCTTC,CASSDRQGTYGYTF
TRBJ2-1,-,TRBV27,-,TGTGCCAGCAGTTTATCCTGGCTAGCGAGCAATGAGCAGTTCTTC,CASSLSWLASNEQFF
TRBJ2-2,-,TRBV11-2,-,TGTGCCAGCAGCCCATTGACAGGCACCGGGGAGCTGTTTTTT,CASSPLTGTGELFF
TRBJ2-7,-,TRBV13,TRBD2,TGTGCCAGCAGCCCCGGGACTAGTAGCTACGAGCAGTACTTC,CASSPGTSSYEQYF
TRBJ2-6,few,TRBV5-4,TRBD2,TGTGCCAGCAGCGGGTCTAGCGGGGGACTCTCTGGGGCCAACGTCCTGACTTTC,CASSGSSGGLSGANVLTF
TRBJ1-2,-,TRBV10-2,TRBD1,TGCGCCAGCAGTGAATCCGGGACAGGGCTTGGCTACACCTTC,CASSESGTGLGYTF
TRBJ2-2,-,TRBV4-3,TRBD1,TGCGCCAGCAGCCAAGAATGGGACAGGACCACCGGGGAGCTGTTTTTT,CASSQEWDRTTGELFF
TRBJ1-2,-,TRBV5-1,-,TGCGCCAGCAGCTGGGAGGGGAACTATGGCTACACCTTC,CASSWEGNYGYTF
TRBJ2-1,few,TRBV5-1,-,TGCGCCAGCAGAACGTTGGGGGCAGGGGAGCAGTTCTTC,CASRTLGAGEQFF
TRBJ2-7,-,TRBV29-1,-,TGCAGCGGCGGGACCATGGGCGAGCAGTACTTC,CSGGTMGEQYF
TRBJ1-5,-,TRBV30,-,TGTGCCTGGAGTGTAAACAAGGCGGGTCAGCCCCAGCATTTT,CAWSVNKAGQPQHF
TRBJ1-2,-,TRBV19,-,TGTGCCAGTAGTATAGAGGTCAGCTATGGCTACACCTTC,CASSIEVSYGYTF
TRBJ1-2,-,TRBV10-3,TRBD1,TGTGCCATCAGTGAAGGGGGCAGGGATGGCTACACCTTC,CAISEGGRDGYTF
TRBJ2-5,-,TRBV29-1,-,TGCAGCGTTGCTGTAAACTACCAAGAGACCCAGTACTTC,CSVAVNYQETQYF
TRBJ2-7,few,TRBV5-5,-,TGTGCCAGCAGCTTGGCACAGCCTTCCTACGAGCAGTACTTC,CASSLAQPSYEQYF
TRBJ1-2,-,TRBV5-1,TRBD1,TGCGCCAGCAGCTTGACCGGACAGGACTATGGCTACACCTTC,CASSLTGQDYGYTF
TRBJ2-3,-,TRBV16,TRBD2,TGTGCCAGCACCTCCCGGGGGGGACACACAGATACGCAGTATTTT,CASTSRGGHTDTQYF
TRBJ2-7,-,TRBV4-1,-,TGCGCCAGCAGCCAAGATCCGGGTCCCTACGAGCAGTACTTC,CASSQDPGPYEQYF
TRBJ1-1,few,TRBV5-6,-,TGTGCCAGCAGCTCGGCGCCCGCGGCCACTGAAGCTTTCTTT,CASSSAPAATEAFF
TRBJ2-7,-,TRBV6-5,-,TGTGCCAGCAGTCGACAGGTTCTAGACCGCGAGCAGTACTTC,CASSRQVLDREQYF
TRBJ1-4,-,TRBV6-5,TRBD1,TGTGCCAGCAGTTCGGGACAGGTTGGCACTAATGAAAAACTGTTTTTT,CASSSGQVGTNEKLFF